Shown below are 30 T cell receptor beta chains from a single sample sequenced in a study of OX40 agonist ivuxolimab in advanced cancers. The library was generated by the immunoSEQ multiplex PCR assay. TCRdb obtained this table from immuneACCESS and retained in-frame rearrangements with V and J assigned. These tables miss some clones; where compared with another copy, unresolved V genes account for less than half of the shortfall, and the remainder is unexplained. The sample profile shows over 85,000 clones; around 90% of them were found once. The biggest ten clones account for 0.45% to 0.55% of the sample. Specimen: CD4+ or CD8+ T cells sorted from blood, collected in a trial of the OX40 agonist ivuxolimab. The receptors derive from an adult with an advanced solid tumor such as melanoma, head and neck, liver or kidney cancer.

This clone showed up just a few times. V and J are TRBV19 and TRBJ1-1; D unclear. Germline V gene sequence: CDR1 LNHDA, CDR2 SQIVND (reference sequence). Trimming shortened V by 6 bases and J by 0 bases, and 11 bases separated the two germline ends. There are 14 residues in the CDR3. The CDR3 reads CASRPGSMNTEAFF. The CDR3 DNA is TGTGCCAGTAGGCCCGGCTCCATGAACACTGAAGCTTTCTTT.

This chain uses TRBV5-1 with TRBJ1-2; 7 bases align to TRBD1. The CDR3 runs to 15 residues. V shed 3 bases and J 0 bases; nucleotides not matched to a gene: 5. The V gene's germline CDR1 is SGHRS and CDR2 YFSETQ. CDR3 loop: CASSSDRLTNYGYTF. The DNA for the CDR3 is TGCGCCAGCAGCTCGGACAGGCTCACTAACTATGGCTACACCTTC.

The chain links TRBV29-1 to TRBJ1-2; a possible D gene is TRBD1 (6 bases). Between the trimmed V and J ends, which lost 3 bases and 9 bases, there was a span of 29 bases. The CDR3 extends over 17 amino acids. Germline-derived CDR1 and CDR2 are SQVTM and ANQGSEA. The CDR3 loop reads CSVEDYSLGQGYRSYTF. The CDR3 coding sequence is TGCAGCGTTGAGGACTATTCATTGGGGCAGGGGTATAGGAGCTACACCTTC.

The chain combines TRBV7-2 with TRBJ1-5; D unresolved. V lost 5 bases to trimming and J lost 6 bases, with 14 bases between them. CDR1 is SGHTA, CDR2 FQGNSA, per germline. CDR3 size: 14 residues. CDR3 region: CASSPIGFVQPQHF. The CDR3 DNA is TGTGCCAGCAGCCCAATAGGGTTTGTTCAGCCCCAGCATTTT. Filled out from reference TRBV7-2 and TRBJ1-5, the complete variable domain reads GAGVSQSPSNKVTEKGKDVELRCDPISGHTALYWYRQSLGQGLEFLIYFQGNSAPDKSGLPSDRFSAERTGGSVSTLTIQRTQQEDSAVYLCASSPIGFVQPQHFGDGTRLSIL.

The V call is TRBV7-7, the J call TRBJ2-5; TRBD2 matches at 7 bases. Unmatched junction bases numbered 0, after V lost 5 bases and J lost 0 bases. In germline, CDR1 is SSHAT, CDR2 FNYEAQ (reference sequence). There are 13 residues in the CDR3. The CDR3, as DNA: TGTGCCAGCAGCCGGGGGGACCAAGAGACCCAGTACTTC. Residues: CASSRGDQETQYF.

The J gene is TRBJ1-4, the V gene TRBV7-9, with D possibly being TRBD1 (6 bases). Trimming shortened V by 5 bases and J by 4 bases, and 17 bases separated the two germline ends. The CDR3 contains 16 residues. Germline V gene lookup returns CDR1 SEHNR and CDR2 FQNEAQ (reference sequence). CDR3 in amino acids: CASSPRGGRLNEKLFF. The CDR3, as DNA: TGTGCCAGCAGCCCCAGGGGTGGGCGACTTAATGAAAAACTGTTTTTT.

The rearrangement links TRBV10-3 to TRBJ2-1, with 9 bases matching TRBD1. The CDR3 length is 16 residues. V dropped 0 bases and J dropped 5; count of bases not matched to a gene: 5. The germline gives CDR1 ENHRY, CDR2 SYGVKD. The CDR3 region is CAISESQGAGDNEQFF. DNA of the CDR3: TGTGCCATCAGTGAGTCACAGGGGGCAGGGGACAATGAGCAGTTCTTC.

The chain combines TRBV9 with TRBJ2-1, with TRBD1 matching 7 bases. Germline assignment: CDR1 SGDLS and CDR2 YYNGEE. Trimming cost V 3 bases and J 4 bases; bases outside gene matches: 7. The CDR3 is 15 amino acids. CDR3 DNA: TGTGCCAGCAGCGCCGATAGGGGGCTTTACAATGAGCAGTTCTTC. Amino acids: CASSADRGLYNEQFF.

The rearrangement uses TRBV5-4 and TRBJ2-5; 8 nucleotides agree with TRBD2. The CDR3 sequence is 17 residues long. The germline gives CDR1 SGHNT, CDR2 YYREEE (reference sequence). V was clipped by 2 bases and J by 9 bases; unmatched bases: 18. CDR3 DNA: TGTGCCAGCAGCTTCGGGGCGGGTAGCGGGGCGGCTGAGGCCCAGTACTTC. Translating gives CASSFGAGSGAAEAQYF.

This clone was seen a handful of times. The V call is TRBV5-1, the J call TRBJ2-5; D assignment may be TRBD1 or TRBD2 (5 bases each). Germline V gene sequence: CDR1 SGHRS, CDR2 YFSETQ. V was clipped by 0 bases and J by 0 bases, with 18 bases between them. The CDR3 loop spans 18 amino acids. CDR3 sequence (DNA): TGCGCCAGCAGCTTGGGGCTAGTGGGGGAGTCGTACCAAGAGACCCAGTACTTC. Protein product: CASSLGLVGESYQETQYF.

The CDR3 here is CASSLLRPTGGFPDTQYF. In DNA, the CDR3 is TGTGCCAGCAGCTTATTACGGCCAACAGGAGGTTTTCCAGATACGCAGTATTTT. The V and J genes are TRBV11-3 and TRBJ2-3, with D perhaps matching TRBD1 or TRBD2 (5 bases each). Germline assignment: CDR1 SGHNT and CDR2 YENEEA. The V gene lost 2 bases and the J gene lost 4 bases, with 22 bases spanning the gap. This CDR3 contains 18 residues. Looking up the rest from reference TRBV11-3 and TRBJ2-3 gives the full variable domain: EAGVVQSPRYKIIEKKQPVAFWCNPISGHNTLYWYLQNLGQGPELLIRYENEEAVDDSQLPKDRFSAERLKGVDSTLKIQPAELGDSAVYLCASSLLRPTGGFPDTQYFGPGTRLTVL.

This sequence joins TRBV5-1 and TRBJ1-2; 10 bases map to TRBD1. Unmatched junction bases numbered 4, after V lost 3 bases and J lost 8 bases. The CDR3 runs 13 residues. Germline values: CDR1 SGHRS, CDR2 YFSETQ. CDR3 bases: TGCGCCAGCAGCTCCGGACAGGGGGAGGGCTACACCTTC. Its protein product is CASSSGQGEGYTF.

The J gene is TRBJ2-7, the V gene TRBV11-1, with 8 bases aligning to TRBD1. Looked up from germline, CDR1 is SGHAT and CDR2 is FQDESV (reference sequence). The CDR3 is 13 amino acids. V trimming: 3 bases; J trimming: 5 bases; junction bases outside the gene matches: 3. CDR3: CASSFGQGDEQYF. DNA of the CDR3: TGTGCCAGCAGCTTCGGACAGGGCGACGAGCAGTACTTC.

This rearrangement joins TRBV6-1 to TRBJ2-5; TRBD2 is a possible D gene (5 bases). Between the trimmed V and J ends, which lost 3 bases and 0 bases, there was a span of 14 bases. The CDR3 contains 16 residues. Germline V gene lookup returns CDR1 MNHNS and CDR2 SASEGT. The chain's CDR3 is CASSEGRGRDQETQYF. CDR3 sequence (DNA): TGTGCCAGCAGTGAGGGTCGGGGAAGAGACCAAGAGACCCAGTACTTC.

The J gene is TRBJ2-7, the V gene TRBV7-2; 7 positions match TRBD1. The CDR3 sequence is 14 residues long. The ends lost 1 base at V and 6 bases at J; junction bases unmatched: 6. The V gene's germline CDR1 is SGHTA and CDR2 FQGNSA. The CDR3: CASSLVRSGGEQYF. In nucleotides, the CDR3 is TGTGCCAGCAGCTTAGTGCGGTCAGGGGGCGAGCAGTACTTC. Together with reference TRBV7-2 and TRBJ2-7, the CDR3 gives the full variable domain: GAGVSQSPSNKVTEKGKDVELRCDPISGHTALYWYRQSLGQGLEFLIYFQGNSAPDKSGLPSDRFSAERTGGSVSTLTIQRTQQEDSAVYLCASSLVRSGGEQYFGPGTRLTVT.

In its sample, this clone was seen once. The rearrangement uses TRBV5-8 and TRBJ2-7; maybe TRBD1 (5 bases). The CDR3 totals 14 residues. The germline gives CDR1 SGHTS, CDR2 YDEGEE. V lost 6 bases and J 1 base, leaving 14 bases between the germline ends. CDR3: CASKDRTLSYEQYF. The CDR3 bases are TGTGCCAGCAAAGACCGGACATTATCCTACGAGCAGTACTTC.

The chain is built from TRBV15 and TRBJ1-1, with unresolved D. V lost 0 bases, J lost 1 base, and 9 bases lay in between. The CDR3 has 15 residues. Germline assignment: CDR1 LNHNV and CDR2 YYDKDF (reference sequence). The CDR3 DNA sequence: TGTGCCACCAGCAGAGAAGTTTGGGGGAACACTGAAGCTTTCTTT. It is translated as CATSREVWGNTEAFF. Variable domain in full (rest from reference TRBV15 and TRBJ1-1): DAMVIQNPRYQVTQFGKPVTLSCSQTLNHNVMYWYQQKSSQAPKLLFHYYDKDFNNEADTPDNFQSRRPNTSFCFLDIRSPGLGDTAMYLCATSREVWGNTEAFFGQGTRLTVV.

J is TRBJ1-2 and V is TRBV7-9; 7 bases match TRBD1. Germline loops: CDR1 SEHNR, CDR2 FQNEAQ (reference sequence). The CDR3 is 15 amino acids. Trimming took 8 bases from V and 7 from J; bases not matched to a gene: 16. CDR3 amino acids: CASHIGDSLSAGYTF. CDR3 DNA: TGTGCCAGCCACATAGGGGACAGCCTTTCAGCTGGCTACACCTTC.

In regard to this clone: A read error may produce the germline difference seen at one junction end. This chain links TRBV19 with TRBJ2-2; TRBD1 matches 7 bases. The CDR3 is 14 amino acids. CDR1 is LNHDA and CDR2 is SQIVND in the germline V gene (reference sequence). CDR3 sequence (DNA): TGTGTCAGTAGTATAGATGGGACAGTAGGGGAGCTGTTTTTT. As protein: CVSSIDGTVGELFF.

This clone has only one observation. This chain's CDR3 is CASSRSIGETDTEAFF. The CDR3 nucleotides read TGTGCCAGCTCACGTAGCATTGGGGAGACGGACACTGAAGCTTTCTTT. This chain links TRBV18 with TRBJ1-1; D not certain. Germline-derived CDR1 and CDR2 are KGHSH and LQKENI. V lost 4 bases and J lost 3, with 18 bases in between. The CDR3 sequence is 16 residues long.

The chain uses TRBV7-9 and TRBJ1-1; a possible D gene is TRBD1 (5 bases). The CDR3 extends over 15 amino acids. Trimming removed 0 bases at V and 7 bases at J, with 15 bases between. Per germline, CDR1 SEHNR and CDR2 FQNEAQ (reference sequence). This CDR3 reads CASSLAQGPKIEAFF. The CDR3 bases are TGTGCCAGCAGCTTAGCGCAGGGACCGAAGATTGAAGCTTTCTTT.

This rearrangement joins TRBV29-1 to TRBJ2-5, with a weak D call TRBD1 (6 bases). Between the trimmed V and J ends, which lost 0 bases and 2 bases, there was a span of 25 bases. From germline, CDR1 is SQVTM and CDR2 ANQGSEA. There are 19 residues in the CDR3. The CDR3 sequence: CSVEDLWPVRDNLQETQYF. The CDR3 DNA follows: TGCAGCGTTGAAGATCTTTGGCCAGTCCGGGACAACCTACAAGAGACCCAGTACTTC.

The V call is TRBV25-1, the J call TRBJ2-1; the D is unclear. CDR3 size: 14 residues. Trimming pared 0 bases from V and 0 bases from J, leaving 3 bases between. The germline gives CDR1 MGHDK, CDR2 SYGVNS. CDR3 bases: TGTGCCAGCAGTGAATACAACTCCTACAATGAGCAGTTCTTC. It encodes CASSEYNSYNEQFF.

This chain joins TRBV5-8 and TRBJ2-5; no clear D. Between the trimmed V and J ends, which lost 3 bases and 1 base, there was a span of 7 bases. The CDR3 extends over 13 amino acids. Germline loops: CDR1 SGHTS, CDR2 YDEGEE. CDR3 nucleotides: TGTGCCAGCAGCTCCGACGGCCAAGAGACCCAGTACTTC. It specifies CASSSDGQETQYF.

V gene TRBV7-2 combines with J gene TRBJ2-3; possible D gene TRBD1, 5 bases. Looked up from germline, CDR1 is SGHTA and CDR2 is FQGNSA. This CDR3 is built from 14 residues. The V end was cut by 8 bases, the J end by 2 bases, with 14 bases between. The CDR3 here is CASSVDRNTDTQYF. The CDR3 DNA sequence: TGTGCCAGCTCCGTCGACAGAAACACAGATACGCAGTATTTT.

The chain is built from TRBV5-1 and TRBJ1-1, with D possibly TRBD1 on 5 matching bases. V shed 7 bases and J shed 0 bases, with 16 bases lying between them. The CDR3 is 15 residues long. CDR1 is SGHRS and CDR2 is YFSETQ in the germline V gene. The CDR3 region is CASSNRGALNTEAFF. Here the CDR3 DNA reads TGCGCCAGCTCAAATAGGGGTGCCTTGAACACTGAAGCTTTCTTT.

The chain couples TRBV18 to TRBJ1-2; D is undetermined. Trimming cost V 0 bases and J 0 bases, with 14 bases left between them. In germline, CDR1 is KGHSH, CDR2 LQKENI. The CDR3 totals 17 residues. This CDR3 is CASSPPGSIIANYGYTF. For the CDR3, the DNA is TGTGCCAGCTCACCACCGGGCAGTATTATAGCTAACTATGGCTACACCTTC.

The chain combines TRBV18 with TRBJ1-1, with 9 positions matching TRBD1. CDR3 length: 14 amino acids. After removal of 3 bases from V and 4 bases from J, the junction contained 3 bases not matched to a gene. Germline values: CDR1 KGHSH, CDR2 LQKENI. CDR3 loop: CASSPGQGSTEAFF. The CDR3 bases are TGTGCCAGCTCACCGGGACAGGGCAGCACTGAAGCTTTCTTT.

The chain employs TRBV4-1 and TRBJ2-2; no definite D call. Trimming pared 1 base from V and 8 bases from J, leaving 8 bases between. CDR3 size: 13 residues. CDR1 is MGHRA, CDR2 YSYEKL, per germline. CDR3 residues: CASSQVGLGELFF. CDR3 DNA sequence: TGCGCCAGCAGCCAAGTGGGTTTAGGGGAGCTGTTTTTT.

This clone was recorded once. J is TRBJ2-5 and V is TRBV5-1; 7 bases map to TRBD1. This CDR3 comprises 15 residues. CDR1 SGHRS and CDR2 YFSETQ come from the germline V gene. V trimming: 0 bases; J trimming: 2 bases; junction bases outside the gene matches: 4. CDR3 DNA sequence: TGCGCCAGCAGCTTGGGGACAGGACTGCAAGAGACCCAGTACTTC. Its protein is CASSLGTGLQETQYF. Complete variable domain (other parts from reference TRBV5-1 and TRBJ2-5): KAGVTQTPRYLIKTRGQQVTLSCSPISGHRSVSWYQQTPGQGLQFLFEYFSETQRNKGNFPGRFSGRQFSNSRSEMNVSTLELGDSALYLCASSLGTGLQETQYFGPGTRLLVL.